The 17 T cell receptor beta chains below all came from one sample that was sequenced in a study of blood T cell repertoires in COVID-19. Produced via immunoSEQ multiplex PCR; TCRdb's table is partial and in-frame only. Found here are roughly 220,000 clones, roughly four fifths of them singletons; the top ten hold around 7.5%. What was sequenced was peripheral blood. These receptors all stem from an elderly woman with COVID-19, enrolled during active disease.

The chain carries TRBV27 and TRBJ2-3, with D perhaps TRBD1 (6 bases). This CDR3 is built from 16 residues. Per the germline V gene, CDR1 is MNHEY and CDR2 is SMNVEV (reference sequence). Trimming removed 6 bases at V and 0 bases at J, with 16 bases between. CDR3 amino acids: CASRPRGFGSTDTQYF. CDR3 DNA: TGTGCCAGCAGACCTAGGGGGTTTGGGAGCACAGATACGCAGTATTTT.

The chain links TRBV9 to TRBJ1-2; 7 bases fit TRBD1. Per germline, CDR1 SGDLS and CDR2 YYNGEE. The CDR3 runs to 13 residues. Trimming at V came to 1 base and at J to 3 bases, leaving 0 bases not matched to a gene. The CDR3 bases are TGTGCCAGCAGCGTACAGGGGGACTATGGCTACACCTTC. It is translated as CASSVQGDYGYTF.

V gene TRBV18 combines with J gene TRBJ2-2, with D perhaps TRBD1 (5 bases). Per germline, CDR1 KGHSH and CDR2 LQKENI. The V end lost 3 bases, the J end lost 4 bases, and 12 bases lay between the germline ends. CDR3 length: 15 residues. Here the CDR3 DNA reads TGTGCCAGCTCACCCCAGGGAAGTCCCACCGGGGAGCTGTTTTTT. This codes for CASSPQGSPTGELFF.

The CDR3 loop is CASSYSGQGREKLFF. DNA for the CDR3: TGTGCCAGCAGTTACTCGGGACAGGGGCGGGAAAAACTGTTTTTT. This rearrangement joins TRBV6-5 to TRBJ1-4; 10 bases are a match to TRBD1. J gave up 8 bases and V 0 bases, and 3 bases lay outside the gene matches. CDR1 is MNHEY and CDR2 is SVGAGI in the germline V gene. This CDR3 is 15 amino acids long.

The chain combines TRBV29-1 with TRBJ2-5; possible D gene TRBD2, 5 bases. The CDR3 is 18 amino acids. V was cut by 6 bases and J by 3 bases, with 29 bases left in between. Germline V gene data show CDR1 as SQVTM and CDR2 as ANQGSEA. Written as DNA, the CDR3 is TGCAGCGTCGAGCTCGCGGGCAGCTCAATCCTAAACAAAGAGACCCAGTACTTC. Its protein product is CSVELAGSSILNKETQYF.

The chain joins TRBV20-1 to TRBJ2-5; 7 bases match TRBD1. V was pared by 7 bases and J by 10 bases, with 9 bases of the junction left unmatched. This CDR3 region has 11 residues. Per germline, CDR1 DFQATT and CDR2 SNEGSKA (reference sequence). The CDR3 reads CSVYDRAGQYF. Here the CDR3 DNA reads TGCAGTGTCTACGACAGGGCGGGCCAGTACTTC.

This clone was observed once. This chain joins TRBV9 and TRBJ1-6; D is undetermined. Germline assignment: CDR1 SGDLS and CDR2 YYNGEE. V lost 2 bases and J 4 bases, leaving 10 bases between the germline ends. The length of the CDR3 is 15 residues. For the CDR3, the DNA is TGTGCCAGCAGCGTCGGCAGGCCGTATAATTCACCCCTCCACTTT. Its protein product is CASSVGRPYNSPLHF.

The chain has TRBV11-2 and TRBJ2-3, with 7 positions matching TRBD2. Germline CDR1 and CDR2: SGHAT and FQNNGV. CDR3 length: 14 amino acids. The V and J ends lost 5 bases and 1 base, in that order; junction bases with no gene match: 3. The CDR3 DNA follows: TGTGCCAGCAGCGTAACTAGCGGCACAGATACGCAGTATTTT. This gives the protein CASSVTSGTDTQYF.

This chain connects TRBV6-6 to TRBJ1-1, with D perhaps TRBD1 (6 bases). The CDR3 has 14 amino acids. The V and J ends lost 7 bases and 0 bases respectively, with 12 bases between them. Germline CDR1 and CDR2: MNHNY and SVGAGI (reference sequence). The CDR3 here is CASTPSGVNTEAFF. In nucleotides, the CDR3 is TGTGCCAGCACCCCCTCAGGGGTGAACACTGAAGCTTTCTTT.

This chain connects TRBV4-1 to TRBJ1-1, with D hard to call. Looked up from germline, CDR1 is MGHRA and CDR2 is YSYEKL. V was trimmed by 4 bases and J by 1 base, leaving 10 bases between them. The CDR3 runs to 14 residues. CDR3 region: CASSLEWANTEAFF. Written as DNA, the CDR3 is TGCGCCAGCAGCCTTGAGTGGGCGAACACTGAAGCTTTCTTT.

This clone was counted a few times. The identical CDR3 is also encoded by other nucleotide sequences in the sample. The rearrangement uses TRBV7-9 and TRBJ2-2; the match to TRBD1 covers 8 bases. With V trimmed by 3 bases and J by 4 bases, 1 base remained unmatched. CDR1 SEHNR and CDR2 FQNEAQ come from the germline V gene (reference sequence). This CDR3 is 14 amino acids long. CDR3 sequence: CASSLDRATGELFF. DNA of the CDR3: TGTGCCAGCAGCTTGGACAGGGCCACCGGGGAGCTGTTTTTT.

This clone was found once. The chain couples TRBV7-9 to TRBJ2-7, with TRBD1 as a possible D gene (6 bases). The V end was cut by 7 bases, the J end by 3 bases, with 16 bases between. Germline CDR1 and CDR2: SEHNR and FQNEAQ (reference sequence). The CDR3 sequence is 14 residues long. CDR3 amino acids: CASNPTGDFYEQYF. The CDR3 DNA sequence: TGTGCCAGCAACCCGACAGGCGACTTCTACGAGCAGTACTTC.

This clone was recorded only once. The rearrangement uses TRBV5-1 and TRBJ1-1, with TRBD1 matching 10 bases. Germline lookup yields CDR1 SGHRS and CDR2 YFSETQ. The CDR3 loop spans 15 amino acids. J lost 4 bases, V lost 4 bases, and 7 bases had no gene match. The CDR3 spells CASSLGTGVGTEAFF. CDR3 nucleotide sequence: TGCGCCAGCAGCCTCGGGACAGGGGTCGGCACTGAAGCTTTCTTT.

This clone was detected only a few times. This chain joins TRBV7-8 and TRBJ1-6; weak D call: TRBD1 (5 bases). The germline V gene has CDR1 SGHVS and CDR2 FQNEAQ. There are 15 residues in the CDR3. V lost 3 bases and J lost 6, with 12 bases in between. The CDR3 sequence: CASSFAAGTNSPLHF. The CDR3 DNA reads TGTGCCAGCAGCTTCGCCGCGGGGACTAATTCACCCCTCCACTTT.

The rearrangement joins TRBV7-2 to TRBJ1-3; D perhaps matches TRBD1 (5 bases). Germline lookup yields CDR1 SGHTA and CDR2 FQGNSA. The ends were cut back, 1 base at V and 4 bases at J, with 8 bases in the middle. The CDR3 is 14 amino acids. The CDR3 protein is CASSLGQSGNTIYF. DNA of the CDR3: TGTGCCAGCAGCTTAGGACAGTCCGGAAACACCATATATTTT.

The chain combines TRBV4-2 with TRBJ2-5; 8 bases are shared with TRBD2. The germline V gene has CDR1 LGHNA and CDR2 YNFKEQ. Trimming removed 1 base from V and 2 bases from J; junction bases left unmatched: 6. The CDR3 extends over 16 amino acids. DNA of the CDR3: TGTGCCAGCAGCCAAGGGCCCAGCGGGAGTCAAGAGACCCAGTACTTC. Protein product: CASSQGPSGSQETQYF.

This clone showed up just a few times. This sequence joins TRBV5-1 and TRBJ1-2, with D unresolved. Per the germline V gene, CDR1 is SGHRS and CDR2 is YFSETQ. The CDR3 is 13 residues long. V lost 4 bases and J 5 bases, leaving 12 bases between the germline ends. The CDR3 DNA follows: TGCGCCAGCAGCCAGCCCCGAGGATATGGCTACACCTTC. Translation: CASSQPRGYGYTF.